The rows below give T cell receptor beta chains drawn from one sample of a study of control samples from healthy donors and cancer patients. Libraries were prepared by immunoSEQ multiplex PCR; TCRdb keeps only in-frame clonotypes and omits some of them. This sample has approximately 150,000 clones, with 91% found just once. The specimen was blood. The source is a man under 40 in good health. Each CDR3 is given with its conserved first and last residue. A D gene is named only where the DNA matches it firmly. Part of the rows lack a size; the others show once, few, many or a class for expanded clones.

d_call j_call clone_size v_call cdr3_aa cdr3_nt
- TRBJ1-2 - TRBV21-1 CASSKAPLDREVAYGYTF TGTGCCAGCAGCAAAGCGCCCCTGGACAGGGAGGTGGCCTATGGCTACACCTTC
- TRBJ1-1 - TRBV25-1 CASSEFPTGRTEAFF TGTGCCAGCAGTGAATTTCCAACGGGGCGCACTGAAGCTTTCTTT
- TRBJ1-2 once TRBV6-5 CASSFSNTGTDGYTF TGTGCCAGCAGTTTCTCGAACACCGGGACGGATGGCTACACCTTC
- TRBJ1-2 - TRBV4-1 CASREGRHSNYGYTF TGCGCCAGCAGAGAGGGACGGCACTCTAACTATGGCTACACCTTC
TRBD1 TRBJ2-1 - TRBV5-1 CASSGPGQPYNEQFF TGCGCCAGCAGCGGACCGGGACAGCCTTACAATGAGCAGTTCTTC
- TRBJ1-2 few TRBV7-2 CASSSTTGGYGYTF TGTGCCAGCAGCTCGACGACGGGAGGGTATGGCTACACCTTC
- TRBJ1-5 - TRBV7-8 CASSLSDRYSNQPQHF TGTGCCAGCAGCTTATCCGACCGCTATAGCAATCAGCCCCAGCATTTT
TRBD1 TRBJ1-2 - TRBV24-1 CATSDPYDRGLYGYTF TGTGCCACCAGTGACCCCTATGACAGGGGGCTCTATGGCTACACCTTC
- TRBJ1-4 - TRBV5-5 CASSGLSNEKLFF TGTGCCAGCAGCGGGCTGAGTAATGAAAAACTGTTTTTT
- TRBJ2-7 - TRBV20-1 CSASGGSYYEQYF TGCAGTGCTAGTGGCGGCTCATACTACGAGCAGTACTTC
TRBD2 TRBJ2-3 - TRBV5-4 CASSSLAGGGDTQYF TGTGCCAGCAGCTCACTAGCGGGGGGTGGAGATACGCAGTATTTT
- TRBJ2-1 - TRBV24-1 CATSDLRRPTVDEQFF TGTGCCACCAGTGATTTGAGGAGGCCTACGGTGGATGAGCAGTTCTTC
TRBD2 TRBJ2-7 once TRBV2 CAVYAGTSSYEQYF TGTGCCGTCTACGCCGGGACTAGCTCCTACGAGCAGTACTTC
- TRBJ2-1 once TRBV4-2 CASSQDEGYNEQFF TGTGCCAGCAGCCAAGACGAGGGATACAATGAGCAGTTCTTC
- TRBJ1-6 - TRBV6-6 CASTYGLGDSPLHF TGTGCCAGCACATATGGATTAGGGGATTCACCCCTCCACTTT
TRBD1 TRBJ1-2 - TRBV2 CASTEPDFRQGRDGYTF TGTGCCAGCACTGAACCAGACTTCAGACAGGGTCGGGATGGCTACACCTTC
- TRBJ2-1 - TRBV2 CASSEDNYNEQFF TGTGCCAGCAGTGAAGACAACTACAATGAGCAGTTCTTC
- TRBJ1-5 - TRBV5-8 CASSLGKNSNQPQHF TGTGCCAGCAGCTTGGGGAAAAATAGCAATCAGCCCCAGCATTTT
TRBD2 TRBJ2-7 - TRBV5-5 CASSLTSGGAGALEQYF TGTGCCAGCAGCTTGACTAGCGGGGGGGCCGGTGCTCTCGAGCAGTACTTC
- TRBJ1-6 - TRBV7-9 CASSLDQGPNSPLHF TGTGCCAGCAGCTTAGATCAGGGGCCTAATTCACCCCTCCACTTT
- TRBJ2-3 - TRBV27 CASSYIPSSTDTQYF TGTGCCAGCAGTTATATACCCTCCAGCACAGATACGCAGTATTTT
TRBD2 TRBJ2-1 - TRBV29-1 CSVEGVAGGFELNNEQFF TGCAGCGTTGAAGGGGTAGCGGGGGGCTTCGAACTTAACAATGAGCAGTTCTTC
- TRBJ1-2 - TRBV29-1 CSVEGGLNYGYTF TGCAGCGTTGAGGGGGGTCTAAACTATGGCTACACCTTC
- TRBJ1-4 - TRBV13 CASSNRHEGSNEKLFF TGTGCCAGCAGCAACCGACATGAGGGATCAAATGAAAAACTGTTTTTT
- TRBJ1-2 - TRBV27 CASSLGTSYGYTF TGTGCCAGCAGTTTAGGTACCTCCTATGGCTACACCTTC
TRBD1 TRBJ1-2 - TRBV18 CASSPYLQGASGYTF TGTGCCAGCTCACCTTATTTACAGGGGGCGAGTGGCTACACCTTC
- TRBJ1-2 - TRBV28 CASSLGQRYGYTF TGTGCCAGCAGTTTGGGTCAGAGATATGGCTACACCTTC
- TRBJ2-2 - TRBV19 CASISGFPGELFF TGTGCCAGTATCTCGGGGTTTCCCGGGGAGCTGTTTTTT
- TRBJ1-2 - TRBV10-1 CASSAGIDYGYTF TGCGCCAGCAGTGCGGGAATCGACTATGGCTACACCTTC
- TRBJ2-7 - TRBV7-9 CASSLPLAPDHEQYF TGTGCCAGCAGCTTGCCACTAGCTCCGGATCACGAGCAGTACTTC
TRBD1 TRBJ1-2 - TRBV6-5 CASSYGTGFYGYTF TGTGCCAGCAGTTACGGGACAGGTTTTTATGGCTACACCTTC
- TRBJ1-3 - TRBV9 CASSVEGPATGNTIYF TGTGCCAGCAGCGTAGAAGGTCCGGCAACTGGAAACACCATATATTTT
- TRBJ2-1 - TRBV30 CATKRASSYNEQFF TGTGCCACTAAAAGGGCTAGCTCCTACAATGAGCAGTTCTTC
- TRBJ2-1 - TRBV5-1 CASSTGTYNEQFF TGCGCCAGCAGCACCGGGACTTACAATGAGCAGTTCTTC
TRBD1 TRBJ1-1 - TRBV10-3 CAISGNEHRGTEAFF TGTGCCATCTCGGGAAATGAGCACAGGGGTACTGAAGCTTTCTTT
TRBD2 TRBJ2-1 once TRBV7-2 CASSLDGGSNEQFF TGTGCCAGCAGCTTAGACGGGGGGAGTAATGAGCAGTTCTTC
- TRBJ1-4 - TRBV19 CASSISHATNEKLFF TGTGCCAGTAGTATCTCTCACGCAACTAATGAAAAACTGTTTTTT
TRBD1 TRBJ2-7 - TRBV25-1 CASSERGQGRHEQYF TGTGCCAGCAGTGAACGGGGACAGGGAAGGCACGAGCAGTACTTC
- TRBJ1-1 - TRBV28 CASSLGDTYLARTEAFF TGTGCCAGCAGTCTAGGGGACACCTACTTAGCGAGAACTGAAGCTTTCTTT
TRBD2 TRBJ2-7 - TRBV4-1 CASSGRGAYEQYF TGCGCCAGCAGCGGGCGGGGGGCCTACGAGCAGTACTTC
TRBD1 TRBJ2-3 - TRBV5-4 CASSLGAGTGSGDTQYF TGTGCCAGCAGCTTGGGGGCCGGGACAGGGTCGGGAGATACGCAGTATTTT
- TRBJ2-6 - TRBV10-3 CAIGSGSGANVLTF TGTGCCATCGGGTCGGGGTCAGGGGCCAACGTCCTGACTTTC
TRBD1 TRBJ2-7 - TRBV9 CASSLGGRGRPYEQYF TGTGCCAGCAGCCTAGGGGGCAGGGGACGGCCCTACGAGCAGTACTTC
- TRBJ2-7 - TRBV19 CASSITFREYEQYF TGTGCCAGTAGTATCACCTTCAGAGAATACGAGCAGTACTTC
TRBD1 TRBJ1-1 - TRBV2 CASSVDRAAFF TGTGCCAGCAGTGTGGACAGGGCGGCTTTCTTT
- TRBJ1-6 - TRBV28 CASNRGQKFNSPLHF TGTGCCAGCAATAGGGGCCAGAAATTTAATTCACCCCTCCACTTT
TRBD2 TRBJ2-1 - TRBV6-5 CASGTSGGAREQFF TGTGCCAGCGGGACTAGCGGGGGGGCCAGGGAGCAGTTCTTC
TRBD2 TRBJ2-1 - TRBV2 CASSEAGAGGPYNEQFF TGTGCCAGCAGTGAAGCTGGTGCGGGGGGGCCTTACAATGAGCAGTTCTTC
- TRBJ1-5 - TRBV25-1 CASSEGGTPRGNQPQHF TGTGCCAGCAGTGAAGGCGGGACACCGAGGGGCAATCAGCCCCAGCATTTT
TRBD1 TRBJ2-7 - TRBV5-4 CASSPGQGRHEQYF TGTGCCAGCAGCCCAGGACAGGGTCGCCACGAGCAGTACTTC
- TRBJ2-1 - TRBV7-2 CASSFRISPYNEQFF TGTGCCAGCAGCTTCAGGATATCACCCTACAATGAGCAGTTCTTC
- TRBJ1-2 - TRBV10-2 CASSAQGNYGYTF TGCGCCAGCAGTGCCCAGGGGAACTATGGCTACACCTTC
- TRBJ2-7 - TRBV6-5 CASRKGGPRYEQYF TGTGCCAGCAGGAAGGGGGGACCCCGCTACGAGCAGTACTTC